These 18 T cell receptor beta chains share one sample of origin, sequenced in a study of blood T cell repertoires in COVID-19. Produced via immunoSEQ multiplex PCR; TCRdb's table is partial and in-frame only. This table has tens of thousands of clones, just over 90% appearing once. Sequencing used peripheral blood. The source of these receptors is a man in his fifties with active COVID-19.

The CDR3 here is CASSLGWELTYNEQFF. The CDR3 DNA sequence: TGTGCCAGCAGCTTAGGGTGGGAGTTGACCTACAATGAGCAGTTCTTC. V gene TRBV7-2 combines with J gene TRBJ2-1; perhaps TRBD2 as D (5 bases). Germline V lookup: CDR1 SGHTA, CDR2 FQGNSA. The CDR3 consists of 16 residues. Trimming removed 1 base at V and 2 bases at J, with 12 bases between.

The V gene is TRBV7-3, the J gene TRBJ1-1; D not certain. CDR1 and CDR2 (germline): SGHTA, FQGTGA. V gave up 2 bases and J gave up 5 bases, with 9 bases separating them. The CDR3 has 13 residues. The CDR3 sequence: CASSLSGRTEAFF. DNA of the CDR3: TGTGCCAGCAGCTTATCGGGGAGAACTGAAGCTTTCTTT.

The J gene is TRBJ2-3, the V gene TRBV7-3; D might be TRBD1 (6 bases). CDR1 is SGHTA and CDR2 is FQGTGA in the germline V gene. The CDR3 has 13 residues. Trimming removed 5 bases from V and 5 bases from J, with 11 bases in between. CDR3 protein: CASSVGARDTQYF. The CDR3 nucleotides read TGTGCCAGCAGCGTGGGGGCCCGAGATACGCAGTATTTT.

The CDR3 DNA follows: TGTGCCAGCAGCTCGGGACAGGGGAACTATGGCTACACCTTC. It is translated as CASSSGQGNYGYTF. The chain couples TRBV7-2 to TRBJ1-2; 10 bases are a match to TRBD1. V lost 4 bases to trimming and J lost 2 bases; unmatched junction nucleotides: 1. This CDR3 contains 14 residues. The germline CDR1 and CDR2 sequences are SGHTA and FQGNSA.

The V call is TRBV30, the J call TRBJ2-1; tentatively, D is TRBD1 (5 bases). CDR1 GTSNPN and CDR2 SVGIG come from the germline V gene (reference sequence). Trimming pared 0 bases from V and 9 bases from J, leaving 9 bases between. This CDR3 contains 12 residues. As DNA, the CDR3 is TGTGCCTGGAGTGTGGGGCTGGGTGAGCAGTTCTTC. Translating it yields CAWSVGLGEQFF.

The chain recombines TRBV12-2 with TRBJ2-1; TRBD2 is the table's D call, not checked against the DNA. TRBV12-2 counts as a pseudogene. The length of the CDR3 is 16 residues. CDR3 in amino acids: CASRLGPAGRNNEQFF. CDR3 coding DNA: TGTGCAAGTCGCTTAGGGCCAGCGGGAAGGAACAATGAGCAGTTCTTC.

This CDR3 reads CASSVQEIYGYTF. The DNA of the CDR3 is TGTGCCAGCAGCGTACAGGAAATCTATGGCTACACCTTC. The chain joins TRBV7-8 to TRBJ1-2; D is possibly TRBD1 (5 bases). V was pared by 5 bases and J by 4 bases, with 11 bases between. This CDR3 is built from 13 residues. The germline V gene has CDR1 SGHVS and CDR2 FQNEAQ.

The table lists this clone with a few counts. The chain links TRBV9 to TRBJ2-2; 9 nucleotides match TRBD2. The V segment lost 4 bases and the J segment 6 bases; nucleotides outside the gene matches: 4. Germline CDR1 and CDR2: SGDLS and YYNGEE. The CDR3 is 14 amino acids. The CDR3 loop reads CASSLRLAAGELFF. In DNA form, the CDR3 reads TGTGCCAGCAGCCTGCGACTAGCGGCCGGGGAGCTGTTTTTT.

The V and J genes are TRBV2 and TRBJ2-4, with D tentatively TRBD1 (5 bases). Germline values: CDR1 SNHLY, CDR2 FYNNEI. The V gene lost 2 bases and the J gene lost 2 bases, with 10 bases spanning the gap. CDR3 length: 15 amino acids. Here the CDR3 DNA reads TGTGCCAGCAGTGAAAATCCAGGGACCAAAAACATTCAGTACTTC. Protein: CASSENPGTKNIQYF.

The rearrangement joins TRBV4-3 to TRBJ2-1, with D unresolved. CDR3 size: 17 residues. CDR1 LGHNA and CDR2 YSLEER come from the germline V gene. The V gene lost 0 bases and the J gene lost 2 bases, with 14 bases spanning the gap. The CDR3 DNA follows: TGCGCCAGCAGCCAAGATGGTAGTAGCTCACCCTACAATGAGCAGTTCTTC. Amino acids: CASSQDGSSSPYNEQFF.

The V and J genes are TRBV6-6 and TRBJ1-2; 10 nucleotides align to TRBD1. The V gene end was trimmed by 7 bases and the J gene end by 8 bases; junction bases not matched to a gene: 7. The CDR3 covers 13 residues. Germline V lookup: CDR1 MNHNY, CDR2 SVGAGI (reference sequence). CDR3 region: CASTRQGARGYTF. Here the CDR3 DNA reads TGTGCCAGCACGAGACAGGGGGCAAGGGGCTACACCTTC.

This chain joins TRBV19 and TRBJ2-1, with TRBD2 matching over 13 bases. CDR1 is LNHDA, CDR2 SQIVND, per germline (reference sequence). V shed 4 bases and J 7 bases; nucleotides not matched to a gene: 4. The CDR3 is 15 amino acids. CDR3 residues: CASSTRTSGRNEQFF. CDR3 sequence (DNA): TGTGCCAGTAGTACCCGGACTAGCGGGAGAAATGAGCAGTTCTTC. Together with reference TRBV19 and TRBJ2-1, the CDR3 gives the full variable domain: DGGITQSPKYLFRKEGQNVTLSCEQNLNHDAMYWYRQDPGQGLRLIYYSQIVNDFQKGDIAEGYSVSREKKESFPLTVTSAQKNPTAFYLCASSTRTSGRNEQFFGPGTRLTVL.

The gene calls are TRBV18 and TRBJ1-1, with 10 positions matching TRBD1. CDR1 KGHSH and CDR2 LQKENI come from the germline V gene. The junction had 7 bases not matched to a gene; V was cut back by 7 bases and J by 5 bases. The CDR3 has 14 amino acids. CDR3 bases: TGTGCCAGCTTCCCCGGGACAGGGGAGACTGAAGCTTTCTTT. Encoded protein: CASFPGTGETEAFF.

This chain links TRBV7-2 with TRBJ1-2, with 8 nucleotides matching TRBD1. The CDR3 contains 14 residues. V was pared by 0 bases and J by 3 bases, with 0 bases of the junction left unmatched. The germline CDR1 and CDR2 sequences are SGHTA and FQGNSA. DNA of the CDR3: TGTGCCAGCAGCTTAGCGACAGGGGACTATGGCTACACCTTC. This encodes CASSLATGDYGYTF.

The genes are TRBV6-1 and TRBJ1-4, with D perhaps TRBD1 (5 bases). The germline V and J ends were trimmed by 3 bases and 4 bases, with 9 bases remaining between them. Germline CDR1 reads MNHNS; CDR2 reads SASEGT. The CDR3 runs to 14 residues. CDR3 sequence reads: CASSDREGNEKLFF. DNA of the CDR3: TGTGCCAGCAGTGACAGGGAGGGTAATGAAAAACTGTTTTTT.

The V gene is TRBV4-1, the J gene TRBJ2-1, with D uncertain. The germline CDR1 and CDR2 sequences are MGHRA and YSYEKL. V was cut by 1 base and J by 0 bases, with 7 bases left in between. The CDR3 has 15 residues. The CDR3 DNA reads TGCGCCAGCAGCCAAGGTGTACTCTCCTACAATGAGCAGTTCTTC. Its translation: CASSQGVLSYNEQFF.

This rearrangement joins TRBV10-3 to TRBJ1-2; 9 nucleotides line up with TRBD1. The trim removed 6 bases at V and 2 bases at J, leaving 4 bases unmatched. Looked up from germline, CDR1 is ENHRY and CDR2 is SYGVKD. This CDR3 contains 14 residues. In nucleotides, the CDR3 is TGTGCCATCAGCCTACAGGGGGCAAACTATGGCTACACCTTC. Its translation: CAISLQGANYGYTF.

The chain joins TRBV18 to TRBJ2-7; tentative D call: TRBD2 (5 bases). Germline-derived CDR1 and CDR2 are KGHSH and LQKENI. V gave up 4 bases and J gave up 2 bases, with 12 bases separating them. The CDR3 runs 14 residues. CDR3 residues: CASSRLATTYEQYF. The CDR3 nucleotides read TGTGCCAGCTCACGCTTAGCGACAACCTACGAGCAGTACTTC. The entire variable domain, with the rest obtained from reference TRBV18 and TRBJ2-7, is as follows: NAGVMQNPRHLVRRRGQEARLRCSPMKGHSHVYWYRQLPEEGLKFMVYLQKENIIDESGMPKERFSAEFPKEGPSILRIQQVVRGDSAAYFCASSRLATTYEQYFGPGTRLTVT.